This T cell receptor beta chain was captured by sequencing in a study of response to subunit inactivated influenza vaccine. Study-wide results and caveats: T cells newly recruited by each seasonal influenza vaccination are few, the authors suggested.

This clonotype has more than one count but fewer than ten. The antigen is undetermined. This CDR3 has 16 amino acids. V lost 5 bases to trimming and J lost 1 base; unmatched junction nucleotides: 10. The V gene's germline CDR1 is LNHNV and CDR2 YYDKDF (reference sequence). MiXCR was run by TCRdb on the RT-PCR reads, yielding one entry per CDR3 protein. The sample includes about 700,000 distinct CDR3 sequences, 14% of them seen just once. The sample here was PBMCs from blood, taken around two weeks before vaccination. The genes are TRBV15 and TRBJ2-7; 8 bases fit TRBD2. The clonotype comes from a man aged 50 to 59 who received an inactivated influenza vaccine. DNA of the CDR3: TGTGCCACCAGCTCACGGCTGGGACTAGAATCCTACGAGCAGTACTTC. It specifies CATSSRLGLESYEQYF.